One sample yielded the 13 T cell receptor beta chains listed below, sequenced in a study of T cell therapy after organ transplantation. Assay used: immunoSEQ multiplex PCR; TCRdb lists only in-frame clones, some missing. The sample contains about 17,000 clones, roughly 87% of which appear only once. The time point denotes: 20-29 weeks after completion of therapy. These receptors have no known antigen. This specimen consisted of CD8+ T cells from blood, obtained after autologous CMV-specific T cell therapy. Receptors originate from a human patient who had received a solid organ transplant and had CMV disease. Some T cells may be supplied by the graft donor.

The gene calls are TRBV27 and TRBJ1-2; TRBD1 might be the D (5 bases). The V gene lost 5 bases and the J gene lost 6 bases, with 13 bases spanning the gap. Germline assignment: CDR1 MNHEY and CDR2 SMNVEV (reference sequence). The CDR3 runs 13 residues. CDR3 amino acids: CASSPPGANGYTF. CDR3 sequence (DNA): TGTGCCAGCAGTCCTCCCGGGGCCAATGGCTACACCTTC.

This chain uses TRBV19 with TRBJ1-5, with a weak D call TRBD1 (5 bases). V was pared by 1 base and J by 5 bases, with 12 bases between. The CDR3 totals 15 residues. CDR1 is LNHDA and CDR2 is SQIVND in the germline V gene (reference sequence). The CDR3 DNA sequence: TGTGCCAGTAGTATAGGTCGGGGGAGACATCAGCCCCAGCATTTT. Translated, it gives CASSIGRGRHQPQHF. Combining the CDR3 with reference TRBV19 and TRBJ1-5 gives the whole variable domain DGGITQSPKYLFRKEGQNVTLSCEQNLNHDAMYWYRQDPGQGLRLIYYSQIVNDFQKGDIAEGYSVSREKKESFPLTVTSAQKNPTAFYLCASSIGRGRHQPQHFGDGTRLSIL.

The rearrangement uses TRBV5-1 and TRBJ2-7; D remains unclear. CDR1 and CDR2 (germline): SGHRS, YFSETQ. The CDR3 length is 13 residues. Trimming took 0 bases from V and 3 from J, leaving 7 bases between them. The CDR3 nucleotides are TGCGCCAGCAGCTTGGTTTCTGACTACGAGCAGTACTTC. Encoded protein: CASSLVSDYEQYF.

The chain employs TRBV19 and TRBJ2-7; 10 bases line up with TRBD2. Germline assignment: CDR1 LNHDA and CDR2 SQIVND (reference sequence). V lost 5 bases, J lost 2 bases, and 3 bases stayed unmatched. The CDR3 is 14 residues long. As DNA, the CDR3 is TGTGCCAGTAGTGCGGGACTAGCGACCTACGAGCAGTACTTC. It translates to CASSAGLATYEQYF.

V gene TRBV5-1 combines with J gene TRBJ2-1; 10 positions agree with TRBD2. The CDR3 runs to 16 residues. CDR1 is SGHRS, CDR2 YFSETQ, per germline. V lost 1 base and J lost 4; bases outside the gene matches: 5. The CDR3 coding sequence is TGCGCCAGCAGCTTGTCCCCTAGCGGGAGTTACAATGAGCAGTTCTTC. This codes for CASSLSPSGSYNEQFF. Filled out from reference TRBV5-1 and TRBJ2-1, the complete variable domain reads KAGVTQTPRYLIKTRGQQVTLSCSPISGHRSVSWYQQTPGQGLQFLFEYFSETQRNKGNFPGRFSGRQFSNSRSEMNVSTLELGDSALYLCASSLSPSGSYNEQFFGPGTRLTVL.

The chain links TRBV7-2 to TRBJ1-2; D gene ambiguous. V shed 3 bases and J shed 0 bases, with 5 bases lying between them. The CDR3 runs to 13 residues. Germline V gene data show CDR1 as SGHTA and CDR2 as FQGNSA. CDR3 nucleotide sequence: TGTGCCAGCAGCTTTCAGTCTAACTATGGCTACACCTTC. Protein product: CASSFQSNYGYTF.

The chain joins TRBV6-5 to TRBJ1-1; no firm D call. This CDR3 has 15 amino acids. Germline lookup yields CDR1 MNHEY and CDR2 SVGAGI. V gave up 0 bases and J gave up 0 bases, with 8 bases separating them. In DNA form, the CDR3 reads TGTGCCAGCAGTTACTCGGAGGGCATGAACACTGAAGCTTTCTTT. Encoded protein: CASSYSEGMNTEAFF.

The chain is built from TRBV5-4 and TRBJ2-5; perhaps TRBD1 as D (5 bases). The ends were cut back, 0 bases at V and 2 bases at J, with 11 bases in the middle. Looked up from germline, CDR1 is SGHNT and CDR2 is YYREEE (reference sequence). The CDR3 spans 15 residues. The CDR3, as DNA: TGTGCCAGCAGCTTGGATGGACAAATACAAGAGACCCAGTACTTC. As protein: CASSLDGQIQETQYF.

The chain employs TRBV14 and TRBJ2-5; TRBD1 matches 8 bases. The germline gives CDR1 SGHDN, CDR2 FVKESK. The CDR3 is 16 amino acids. The V segment lost 1 base and the J segment 5 bases; nucleotides outside the gene matches: 9. The CDR3: CASSQGGQGRGETQYF. As DNA, the CDR3 is TGTGCCAGCAGCCAAGGAGGACAGGGAAGAGGGGAGACCCAGTACTTC.

The chain recombines TRBV11-2 with TRBJ2-7, with D unresolved. The germline CDR1 and CDR2 sequences are SGHAT and FQNNGV. The CDR3 extends over 13 amino acids. V was trimmed by 6 bases and J by 0 bases, leaving 9 bases between them. For the CDR3, the DNA is TGTGCCAGCAGGTATGGCGGCTCCTACGAGCAGTACTTC. Encoded protein: CASRYGGSYEQYF.

The chain uses TRBV19 and TRBJ1-5; D gene ambiguous. CDR1 and CDR2 (germline): LNHDA, SQIVND (reference sequence). The CDR3 consists of 12 residues. With 2 bases removed from V and 4 bases from J, the gap between germline ends came to 3 bases. The CDR3 protein is CASSIWNQPQHF. CDR3 DNA: TGTGCCAGTAGTATATGGAATCAGCCCCAGCATTTT. The complete variable domain, with remaining parts taken from reference TRBV19 and TRBJ1-5, reads DGGITQSPKYLFRKEGQNVTLSCEQNLNHDAMYWYRQDPGQGLRLIYYSQIVNDFQKGDIAEGYSVSREKKESFPLTVTSAQKNPTAFYLCASSIWNQPQHFGDGTRLSIL.

The chain combines TRBV7-9 with TRBJ1-5; a weak D match, TRBD1 (6 bases). The CDR3 length is 14 residues. Trimming shortened V by 2 bases and J by 4 bases, and 9 bases separated the two germline ends. Germline CDR1 and CDR2: SEHNR and FQNEAQ (reference sequence). CDR3 in amino acids: CASSLSTGNQPQHF. In DNA, the CDR3 is TGTGCCAGCAGCTTATCCACAGGGAATCAGCCCCAGCATTTT.

This chain uses TRBV27 with TRBJ1-1; the match to TRBD1 covers 7 bases. J was trimmed by 7 bases and V by 8 bases; bases with no gene match: 4. Germline CDR1 is MNHEY and CDR2 is SMNVEV (reference sequence). This CDR3 has 11 residues. In DNA form, the CDR3 reads TGTGCCAGCCACGGACAGGATGAAGCTTTCTTT. It codes for CASHGQDEAFF.